The 2 T cell receptor beta chains presented below share a single source sample, sequenced in a study of T cell responses to AZD1222 COVID-19 vaccine (dated by TCRdb to about 2021). What this sample's time point label stands for: about 28 days (+/-7) after the second vaccine dose. Libraries were made using the immunoSEQ multiplex PCR assay. Sourced from immuneACCESS, this table was stored by TCRdb with only in-frame sequences that have V and J called. A share of the clones is absent; for the studies checked, an unresolved V gene accounts for under half, and the remainder has no known explanation. The sample contains around 89,000 clones, about 89% of them found a single time. Of the sample, roughly 5% falls within the top ten clones. The material was peripheral blood, obtained 28 days after the second AZD1222 dose. The receptors were gathered from an adult who received the AZD1222 COVID-19 vaccine.

This chain connects TRBV2 to TRBJ2-7; 13 positions match TRBD2. The CDR3 covers 13 residues. CDR1 is SNHLY, CDR2 FYNNEI, per germline. Germline trimming cut 6 bases from V and 9 bases from J; bases unmatched to any gene: 5. CDR3 DNA sequence: TGTGCCAGCAGGAAAGGACTAGCGGGAGTGCAGTACTTC. Translating gives CASRKGLAGVQYF.

The genes are TRBV2 and TRBJ2-1; TRBD1 matches 9 bases. Germline trimming cut 7 bases from V and 3 bases from J; bases unmatched to any gene: 10. Germline CDR1 reads SNHLY; CDR2 reads FYNNEI. This CDR3 contains 16 residues. The CDR3 loop reads CASKETGTGIYNEQFF. DNA for the CDR3: TGTGCCAGCAAGGAAACCGGGACAGGGATCTACAATGAGCAGTTCTTC.